The subject of this entry is one TCR beta chain. The data derive from a study of T cell responses to AZD1222 COVID-19 vaccine. Assay: immunoSEQ multiplex PCR; the TCRdb copy retains only in-frame clones and omits some. This sample has some 200,000 clones, with around nine tenths found just once. This CDR3 is built from 16 residues. Germline V lookup: CDR1 SGHTA, CDR2 FQGNSA. After removal of 5 bases from V and 4 bases from J, the junction contained 11 bases not matched to a gene. The source was peripheral blood, collected 28 days after the second dose of the MenACWY control vaccine. The J gene is TRBJ2-1, the V gene TRBV7-2; 7 bases line up with TRBD2. This clonotype originated in an adult who received the MenACWY meningococcal vaccine as a control. In nucleotides, the CDR3 is TGTGCCAGCAGCACCCGCTCCGGGACTACTTACAATGAGCAGTTCTTC. Amino acids: CASSTRSGTTYNEQFF.